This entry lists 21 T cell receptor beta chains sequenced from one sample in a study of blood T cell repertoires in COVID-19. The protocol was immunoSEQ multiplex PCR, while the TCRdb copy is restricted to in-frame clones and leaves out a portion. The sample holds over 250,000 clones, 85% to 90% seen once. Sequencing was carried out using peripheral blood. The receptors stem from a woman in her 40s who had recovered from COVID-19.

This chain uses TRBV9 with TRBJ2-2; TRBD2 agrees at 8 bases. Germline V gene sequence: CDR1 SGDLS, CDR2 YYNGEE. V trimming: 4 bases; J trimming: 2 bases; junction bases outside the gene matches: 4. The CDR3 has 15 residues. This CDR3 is CASSFGGANTGELFF. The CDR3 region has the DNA TGTGCCAGCAGCTTCGGGGGGGCTAACACCGGGGAGCTGTTTTTT.

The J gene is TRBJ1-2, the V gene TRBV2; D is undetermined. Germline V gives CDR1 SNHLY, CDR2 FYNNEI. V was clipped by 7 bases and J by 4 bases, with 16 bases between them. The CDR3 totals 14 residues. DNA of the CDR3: TGTGCCAGCAATTTAAAGGGTACTAGCTATGGCTACACCTTC. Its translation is CASNLKGTSYGYTF.

The CDR3 sequence is CASSAYLGGGYTF. As DNA, the CDR3 is TGTGCCAGCAGCGCCTACTTAGGGGGTGGCTACACCTTC. This chain links TRBV11-2 with TRBJ1-2, with D tentatively TRBD1 (6 bases). The CDR3 sequence is 13 residues long. Germline V gene sequence: CDR1 SGHAT, CDR2 FQNNGV. The V end lost 5 bases, the J end lost 7 bases, and 14 bases lay between the germline ends.

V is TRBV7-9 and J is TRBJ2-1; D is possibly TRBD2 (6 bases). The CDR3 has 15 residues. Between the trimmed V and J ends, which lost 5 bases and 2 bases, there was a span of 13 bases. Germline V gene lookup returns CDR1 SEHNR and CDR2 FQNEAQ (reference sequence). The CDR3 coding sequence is TGTGCCAGCAGCCCGGGGGTTGGACCCTACAATGAGCAGTTCTTC. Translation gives CASSPGVGPYNEQFF.

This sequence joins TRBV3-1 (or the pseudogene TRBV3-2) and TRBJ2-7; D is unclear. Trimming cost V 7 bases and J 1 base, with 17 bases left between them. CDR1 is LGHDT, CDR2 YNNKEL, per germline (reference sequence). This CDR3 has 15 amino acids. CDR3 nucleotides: TGTGCCAGCACCAGGTCGACCAACCCTTCCTACGAGCAGTACTTC. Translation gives CASTRSTNPSYEQYF.

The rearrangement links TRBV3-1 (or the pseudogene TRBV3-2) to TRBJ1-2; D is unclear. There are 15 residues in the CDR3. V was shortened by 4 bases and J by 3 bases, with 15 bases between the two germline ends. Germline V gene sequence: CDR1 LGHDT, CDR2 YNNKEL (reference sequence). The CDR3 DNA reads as TGTGCCAGCAGCCGACGGGCGGGGTATGACTATGGCTACACCTTC. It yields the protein CASSRRAGYDYGYTF.

The CDR3 protein is CATSLQGLTNYGYTF. In DNA, the CDR3 is TGTGCCACCAGCTTACAGGGTTTGACTAACTATGGCTACACCTTC. The rearrangement joins TRBV15 to TRBJ1-2; TRBD1 might be the D (6 bases). Trimming shortened V by 5 bases and J by 0 bases, and 13 bases separated the two germline ends. Per germline, CDR1 LNHNV and CDR2 YYDKDF (reference sequence). This CDR3 has 15 residues.

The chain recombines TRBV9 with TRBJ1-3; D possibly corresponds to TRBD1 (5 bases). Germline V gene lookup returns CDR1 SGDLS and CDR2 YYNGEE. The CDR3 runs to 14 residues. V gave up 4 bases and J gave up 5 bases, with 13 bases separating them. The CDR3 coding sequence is TGTGCCAGCAGCCAGGGAGGAGGGCGAAACACCATATATTTT. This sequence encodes CASSQGGGRNTIYF.

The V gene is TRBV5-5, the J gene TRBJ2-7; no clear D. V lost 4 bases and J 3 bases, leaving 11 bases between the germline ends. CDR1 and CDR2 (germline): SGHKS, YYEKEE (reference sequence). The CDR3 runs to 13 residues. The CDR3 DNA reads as TGTGCCAGCAGCGGTCCGGTCGGCTACGAGCAGTACTTC. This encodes CASSGPVGYEQYF. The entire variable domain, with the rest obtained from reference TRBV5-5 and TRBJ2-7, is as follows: DAGVTQSPTHLIKTRGQQVTLRCSPISGHKSVSWYQQVLGQGPQFIFQYYEKEERGRGNFPDRFSARQFPNYSSELNVNALLLGDSALYLCASSGPVGYEQYFGPGTRLTVT.

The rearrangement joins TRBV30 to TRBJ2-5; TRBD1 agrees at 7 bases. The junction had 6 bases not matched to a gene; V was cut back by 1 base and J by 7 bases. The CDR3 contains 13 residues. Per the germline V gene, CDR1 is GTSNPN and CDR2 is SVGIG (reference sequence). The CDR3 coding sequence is TGTGCCTGGAGTGGACAGGGTTTGGGGACCCAGTACTTC. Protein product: CAWSGQGLGTQYF.

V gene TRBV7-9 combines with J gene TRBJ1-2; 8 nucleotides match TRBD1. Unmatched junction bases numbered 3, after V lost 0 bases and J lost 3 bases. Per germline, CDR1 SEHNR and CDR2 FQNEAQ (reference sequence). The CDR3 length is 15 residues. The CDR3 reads CASSLARGLDYGYTF. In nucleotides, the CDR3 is TGTGCCAGCAGCTTAGCCAGGGGGCTGGACTATGGCTACACCTTC.

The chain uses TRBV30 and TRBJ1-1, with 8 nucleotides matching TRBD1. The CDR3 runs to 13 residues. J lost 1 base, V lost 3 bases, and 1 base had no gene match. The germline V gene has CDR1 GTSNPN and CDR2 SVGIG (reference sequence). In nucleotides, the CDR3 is TGTGCCTGGAGCGGGACAGGGAACACTGAAGCTTTCTTT. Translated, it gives CAWSGTGNTEAFF. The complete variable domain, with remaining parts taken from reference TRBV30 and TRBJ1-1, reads SQTIHQWPATLVQPVGSPLSLECTVEGTSNPNLYWYRQAAGRGLQLLFYSVGIGQISSEVPQNLSASRPQDRQFILSSKKLLLSDSGFYLCAWSGTGNTEAFFGQGTRLTVV.

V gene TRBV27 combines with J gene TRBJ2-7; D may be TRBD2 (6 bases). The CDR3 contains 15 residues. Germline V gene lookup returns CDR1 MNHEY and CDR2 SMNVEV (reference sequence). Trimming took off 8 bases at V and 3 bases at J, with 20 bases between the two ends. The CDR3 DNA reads TGTGCCAGCCGCCGAACTACTGGGGGGTACTACGAGCAGTACTTC. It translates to CASRRTTGGYYEQYF.

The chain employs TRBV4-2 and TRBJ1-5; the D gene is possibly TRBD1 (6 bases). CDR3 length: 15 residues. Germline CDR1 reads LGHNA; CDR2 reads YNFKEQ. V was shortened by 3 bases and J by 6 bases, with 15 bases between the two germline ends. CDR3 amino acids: CASSHDLTGRQPQHF. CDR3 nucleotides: TGTGCCAGCAGCCACGATCTGACAGGTCGTCAGCCCCAGCATTTT.

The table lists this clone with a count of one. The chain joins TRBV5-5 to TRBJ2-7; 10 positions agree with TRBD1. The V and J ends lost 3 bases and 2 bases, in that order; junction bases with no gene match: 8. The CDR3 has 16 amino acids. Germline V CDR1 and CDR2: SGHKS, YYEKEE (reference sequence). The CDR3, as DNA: TGTGCCAGCAGCTCTTCAGGGGGACAGGGGACCTACGAGCAGTACTTC. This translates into CASSSSGGQGTYEQYF.

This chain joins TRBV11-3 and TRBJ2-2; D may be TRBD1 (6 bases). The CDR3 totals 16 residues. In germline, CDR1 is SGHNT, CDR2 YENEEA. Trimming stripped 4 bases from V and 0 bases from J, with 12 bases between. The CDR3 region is CASSSRDRSNTGELFF. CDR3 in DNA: TGTGCCAGCAGCTCCCGAGACAGGTCGAACACCGGGGAGCTGTTTTTT. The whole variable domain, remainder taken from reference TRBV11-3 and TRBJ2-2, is EAGVVQSPRYKIIEKKQPVAFWCNPISGHNTLYWYLQNLGQGPELLIRYENEEAVDDSQLPKDRFSAERLKGVDSTLKIQPAELGDSAVYLCASSSRDRSNTGELFFGEGSRLTVL.

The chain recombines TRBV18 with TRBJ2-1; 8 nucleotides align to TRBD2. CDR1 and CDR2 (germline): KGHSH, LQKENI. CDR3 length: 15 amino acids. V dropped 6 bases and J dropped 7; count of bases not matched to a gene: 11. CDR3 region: CASSSYGGAANEQFF. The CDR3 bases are TGTGCCAGCTCGTCGTACGGGGGGGCCGCGAATGAGCAGTTCTTC.

DNA for the CDR3: TGTGCCAGCAGCTTAGCCGGGACAGGGGGCGAAAAACTGTTTTTT. As protein: CASSLAGTGGEKLFF. This sequence joins TRBV7-9 and TRBJ1-4; 12 bases are a match to TRBD1. Germline CDR1 SEHNR, CDR2 FQNEAQ (reference sequence). V lost 0 bases, J lost 8 bases, and 1 base stayed unmatched. This CDR3 has 15 amino acids.

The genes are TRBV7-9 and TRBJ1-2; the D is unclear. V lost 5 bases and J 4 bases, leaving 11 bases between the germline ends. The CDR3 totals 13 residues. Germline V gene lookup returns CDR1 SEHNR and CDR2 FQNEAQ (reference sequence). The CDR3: CASSRPGGYGYTF. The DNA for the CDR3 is TGTGCCAGCAGCCGCCCTGGAGGCTATGGCTACACCTTC.

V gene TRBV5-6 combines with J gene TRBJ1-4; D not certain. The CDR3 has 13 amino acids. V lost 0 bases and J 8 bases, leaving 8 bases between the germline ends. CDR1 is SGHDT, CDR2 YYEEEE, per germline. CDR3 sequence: CASSLGAGEKLFF. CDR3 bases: TGTGCCAGCAGCTTGGGGGCAGGCGAAAAACTGTTTTTT. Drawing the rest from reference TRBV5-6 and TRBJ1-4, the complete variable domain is DAGVTQSPTHLIKTRGQQVTLRCSPKSGHDTVSWYQQALGQGPQFIFQYYEEEERQRGNFPDRFSGHQFPNYSSELNVNALLLGDSALYLCASSLGAGEKLFFGSGTQLSVL.

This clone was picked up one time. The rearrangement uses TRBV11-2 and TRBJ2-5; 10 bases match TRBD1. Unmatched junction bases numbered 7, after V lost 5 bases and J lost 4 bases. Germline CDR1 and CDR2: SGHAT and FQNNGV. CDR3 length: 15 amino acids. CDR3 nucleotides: TGTGCCAGCAGCCTGGGACAGGGGAGGGCAGAGACCCAGTACTTC. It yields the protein CASSLGQGRAETQYF.